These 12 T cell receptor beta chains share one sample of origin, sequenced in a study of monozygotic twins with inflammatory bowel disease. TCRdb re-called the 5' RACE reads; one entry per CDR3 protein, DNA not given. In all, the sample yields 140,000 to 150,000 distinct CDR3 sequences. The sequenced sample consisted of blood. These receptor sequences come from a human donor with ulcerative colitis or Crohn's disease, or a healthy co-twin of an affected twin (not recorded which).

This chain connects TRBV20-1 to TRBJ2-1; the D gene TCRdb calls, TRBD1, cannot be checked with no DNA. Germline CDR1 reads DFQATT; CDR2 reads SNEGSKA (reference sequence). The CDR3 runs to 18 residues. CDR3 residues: CSAPIPLLWGLGHNEQFF.

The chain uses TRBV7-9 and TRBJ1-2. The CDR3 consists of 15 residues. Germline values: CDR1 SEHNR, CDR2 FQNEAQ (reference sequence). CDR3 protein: CASSSIRKANYGYTF.

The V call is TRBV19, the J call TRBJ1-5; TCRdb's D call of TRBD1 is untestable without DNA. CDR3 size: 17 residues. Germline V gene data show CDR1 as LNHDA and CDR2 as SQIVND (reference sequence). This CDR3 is CASSIRGTGGRRQPQHF. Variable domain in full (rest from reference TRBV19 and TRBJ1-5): DGGITQSPKYLFRKEGQNVTLSCEQNLNHDAMYWYRQDPGQGLRLIYYSQIVNDFQKGDIAEGYSVSREKKESFPLTVTSAQKNPTAFYLCASSIRGTGGRRQPQHFGDGTRLSIL.

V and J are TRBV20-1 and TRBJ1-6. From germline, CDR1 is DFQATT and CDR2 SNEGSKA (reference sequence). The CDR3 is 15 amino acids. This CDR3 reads CSARAGGAYNSPLHF.

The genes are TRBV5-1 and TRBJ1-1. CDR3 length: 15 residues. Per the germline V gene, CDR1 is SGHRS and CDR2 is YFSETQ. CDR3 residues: CASSPELVKDTEAFF.

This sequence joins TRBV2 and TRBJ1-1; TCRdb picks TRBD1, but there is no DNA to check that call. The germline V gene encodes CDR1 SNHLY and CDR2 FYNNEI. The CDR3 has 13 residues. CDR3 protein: CASSGDPWEQAFF.

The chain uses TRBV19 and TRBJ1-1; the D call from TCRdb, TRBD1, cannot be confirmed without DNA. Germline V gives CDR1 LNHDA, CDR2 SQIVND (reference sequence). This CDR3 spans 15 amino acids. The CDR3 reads CASERFGTGGTEAFF. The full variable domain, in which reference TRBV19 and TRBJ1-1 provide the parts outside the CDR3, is DGGITQSPKYLFRKEGQNVTLSCEQNLNHDAMYWYRQDPGQGLRLIYYSQIVNDFQKGDIAEGYSVSREKKESFPLTVTSAQKNPTAFYLCASERFGTGGTEAFFGQGTRLTVV.

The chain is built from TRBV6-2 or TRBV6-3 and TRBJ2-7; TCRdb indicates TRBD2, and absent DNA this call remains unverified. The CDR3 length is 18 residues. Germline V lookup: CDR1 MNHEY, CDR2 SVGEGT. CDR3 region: CASSYRASEGGREDEQYF.

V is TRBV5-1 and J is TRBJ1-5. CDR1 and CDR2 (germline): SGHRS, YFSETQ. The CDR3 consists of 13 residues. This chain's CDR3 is CASSLLPNQPQHF.

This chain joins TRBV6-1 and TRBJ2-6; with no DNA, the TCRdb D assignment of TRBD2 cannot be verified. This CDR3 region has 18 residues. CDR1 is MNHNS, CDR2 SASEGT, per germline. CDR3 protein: CASNLVMGVNSGANVLTF.

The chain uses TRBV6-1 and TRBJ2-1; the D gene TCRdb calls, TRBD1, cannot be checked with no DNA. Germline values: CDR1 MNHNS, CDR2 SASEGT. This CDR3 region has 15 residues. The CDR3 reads CASSKDRDSYNEQFF.

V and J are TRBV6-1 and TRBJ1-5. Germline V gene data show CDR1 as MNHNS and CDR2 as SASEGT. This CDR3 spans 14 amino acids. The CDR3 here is CASSPDRRNQPQHF.